These T cell receptor beta chains were read from a single sample in a study of blood T cell repertoires in COVID-19. Sequencing used immunoSEQ multiplex PCR; TCRdb keeps in-frame clones, though not all of them. The sample records some 120,000 clones, less than 90% being singletons. Sequenced material: PBMCs or T cells enriched from blood (not recorded which). The receptors come from a man younger than 40 who had recovered from COVID-19. Both conserved end residues are part of each CDR3. The D gene is left open where the match is weak. Size tells how often a clone was seen (once, few, many) or the class of an expanded clone, and some rows leave it out.

clone size: -; V gene: TRBV27; J gene: TRBJ2-1; D gene: TRBD1; CDR3 length: 13; CDR3 protein: CASRPLGDSEQFF; CDR3 DNA: TGTGCCAGCAGACCACTAGGGGACAGCGAGCAGTTCTTC
clone size: -; V gene: TRBV5-1; J gene: TRBJ2-3; D gene: TRBD2; CDR3 length: 16; CDR3 protein: CASSSRTSGNTDTQYF; CDR3 DNA: TGCGCCAGCAGCTCAAGGACTAGCGGGAATACAGATACGCAGTATTTT
clone size: -; V gene: TRBV29-1; J gene: TRBJ2-7; D gene: TRBD2; CDR3 length: 16; CDR3 protein: CSVEGLGTSGTYEQYF; CDR3 DNA: TGCAGCGTTGAGGGACTGGGGACTAGCGGGACCTACGAGCAGTACTTC
clone size: -; V gene: TRBV3-1/TRBV3-2; J gene: TRBJ1-2; D gene: -; CDR3 length: 13; CDR3 protein: CASSQEQGSGYTF; CDR3 DNA: TGTGCCAGCAGCCAAGAGCAGGGTAGTGGCTACACCTTC
clone size: -; V gene: TRBV24-1; J gene: TRBJ2-2; D gene: -; CDR3 length: 16; CDR3 protein: CATSAYGGTNTGELFF; CDR3 DNA: TGTGCCACCAGTGCATACGGGGGAACGAACACCGGGGAGCTGTTTTTT
clone size: -; V gene: TRBV5-1; J gene: TRBJ2-5; D gene: -; CDR3 length: 12; CDR3 protein: CASSLDRETQYF; CDR3 DNA: TGCGCCAGCAGCTTGGACCGGGAGACCCAGTACTTC
clone size: few; V gene: TRBV7-9; J gene: TRBJ1-3; D gene: TRBD1; CDR3 length: 15; CDR3 protein: CASSPDRVSGNTIYF; CDR3 DNA: TGTGCCAGCAGCCCCGACAGGGTCTCTGGAAACACCATATATTTT
clone size: -; V gene: TRBV10-3; J gene: TRBJ1-2; D gene: TRBD1; CDR3 length: 16; CDR3 protein: CAISDPRTGENYGYTF; CDR3 DNA: TGTGCCATCAGTGACCCCAGGACAGGGGAAAACTATGGCTACACCTTC
clone size: -; V gene: TRBV15; J gene: TRBJ1-2; D gene: TRBD1; CDR3 length: 14; CDR3 protein: CATSALQGNYGYTF; CDR3 DNA: TGTGCCACCAGCGCTCTACAGGGGAACTATGGCTACACCTTC
clone size: -; V gene: TRBV19; J gene: TRBJ1-2; D gene: -; CDR3 length: 14; CDR3 protein: CASRKLDSNYGYTF; CDR3 DNA: TGTGCCAGTAGGAAGCTGGACAGTAACTATGGCTACACCTTC
clone size: -; V gene: TRBV3-1/TRBV3-2; J gene: TRBJ1-5; D gene: -; CDR3 length: 14; CDR3 protein: CASSLQDSNQPQHF; CDR3 DNA: TGTGCCAGCAGCTTACAGGATAGCAATCAGCCCCAGCATTTT
clone size: -; V gene: TRBV29-1; J gene: TRBJ1-2; D gene: -; CDR3 length: 12; CDR3 protein: CSVYRVDYGYTF; CDR3 DNA: TGCAGCGTTTACAGGGTTGATTATGGCTACACCTTC
clone size: -; V gene: TRBV29-1; J gene: TRBJ2-7; D gene: -; CDR3 length: 13; CDR3 protein: CSVLRRAGYEQYF; CDR3 DNA: TGCAGCGTCCTACGCCGGGCGGGGTACGAGCAGTACTTC
clone size: -; V gene: TRBV9; J gene: TRBJ2-1; D gene: -; CDR3 length: 15; CDR3 protein: CASSVLGDLGGEQFF; CDR3 DNA: TGTGCCAGCAGCGTATTGGGGGATTTAGGGGGTGAGCAGTTCTTC
clone size: -; V gene: TRBV7-3; J gene: TRBJ2-1; D gene: TRBD2; CDR3 length: 18; CDR3 protein: CASSLRGTSGSLYNEQFF; CDR3 DNA: TGTGCCAGCAGCTTAAGGGGGACTAGCGGGAGTCTTTACAATGAGCAGTTCTTC
clone size: -; V gene: TRBV18; J gene: TRBJ1-5; D gene: -; CDR3 length: 14; CDR3 protein: CASSPADSYQPQHF; CDR3 DNA: TGTGCCAGCTCACCAGCGGACAGCTATCAGCCCCAGCATTTT